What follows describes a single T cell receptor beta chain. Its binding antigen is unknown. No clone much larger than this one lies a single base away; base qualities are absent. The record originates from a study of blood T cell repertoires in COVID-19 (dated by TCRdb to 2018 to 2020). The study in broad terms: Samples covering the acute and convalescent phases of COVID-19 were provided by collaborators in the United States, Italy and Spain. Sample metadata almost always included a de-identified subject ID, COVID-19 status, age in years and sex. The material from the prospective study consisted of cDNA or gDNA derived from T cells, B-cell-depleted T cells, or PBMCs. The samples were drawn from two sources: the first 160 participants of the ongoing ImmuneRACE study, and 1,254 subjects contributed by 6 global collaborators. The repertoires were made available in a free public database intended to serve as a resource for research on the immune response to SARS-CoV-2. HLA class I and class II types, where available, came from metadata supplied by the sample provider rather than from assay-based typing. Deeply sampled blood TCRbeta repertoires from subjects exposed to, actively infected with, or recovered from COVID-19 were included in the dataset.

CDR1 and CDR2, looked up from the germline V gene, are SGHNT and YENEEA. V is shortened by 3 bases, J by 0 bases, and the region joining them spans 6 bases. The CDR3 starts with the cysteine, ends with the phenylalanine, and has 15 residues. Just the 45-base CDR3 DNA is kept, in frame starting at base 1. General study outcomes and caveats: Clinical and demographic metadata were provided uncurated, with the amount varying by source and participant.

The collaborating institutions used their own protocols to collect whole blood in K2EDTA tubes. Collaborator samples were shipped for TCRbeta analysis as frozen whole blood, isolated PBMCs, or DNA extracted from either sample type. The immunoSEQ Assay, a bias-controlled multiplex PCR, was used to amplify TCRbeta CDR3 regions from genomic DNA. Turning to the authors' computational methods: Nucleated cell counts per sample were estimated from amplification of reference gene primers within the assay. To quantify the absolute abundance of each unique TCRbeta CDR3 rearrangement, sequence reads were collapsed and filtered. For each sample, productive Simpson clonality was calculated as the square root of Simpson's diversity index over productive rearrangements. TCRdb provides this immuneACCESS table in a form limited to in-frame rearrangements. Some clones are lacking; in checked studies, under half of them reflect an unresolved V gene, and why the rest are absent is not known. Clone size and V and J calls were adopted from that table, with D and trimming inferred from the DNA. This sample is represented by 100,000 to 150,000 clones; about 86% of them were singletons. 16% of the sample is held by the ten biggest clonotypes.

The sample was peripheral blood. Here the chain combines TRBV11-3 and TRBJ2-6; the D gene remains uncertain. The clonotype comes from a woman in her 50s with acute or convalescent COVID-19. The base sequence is TGTGCCAGCAGCTTGGCTGCCTCTGGGGCCAACGTCCTGACTTTC. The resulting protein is CASSLAASGANVLTF.